This T cell receptor beta chain derives from a study of blood T cell repertoires in COVID-19. Whole-study context: Both acute and convalescent COVID-19 samples were obtained from the United States, Italy and Spain. PBMCs, B-cell-depleted T cells, or T cells were the source of the cDNA or gDNA that made up the material.

Seattle enrolled patients during active infection and tracked them longitudinally. This clone was recorded once. V was clipped by 1 base and J by 4 bases, with 18 bases between them. Germline CDR1 is SGHNT and CDR2 is YYREEE (reference sequence). This CDR3 comprises 17 residues. As handled by the study authors: Nucleated cell number was recorded as an estimate derived from reference gene primer amplification. Sequencing used immunoSEQ multiplex PCR; TCRdb keeps in-frame clones, though not all of them. D and trimming were read from the DNA, whereas the V and J calls and clone size are those reported in that table. The table includes under 250,000 clones, 90% to 95% detected once.

The chain links TRBV5-4 to TRBJ1-5; a possible D gene is TRBD1 (6 bases). Sequenced sample: peripheral blood. The clonotype was recovered from a man in his fifties or sixties with COVID-19, enrolled during active disease. The CDR3: CASSLKQGPALNQPQHF. As DNA, the CDR3 is TGTGCCAGCAGCTTGAAGCAGGGGCCGGCGCTTAATCAGCCCCAGCATTTT.